This T cell receptor beta chain derives from a study of T cell repertoires in cytomegalovirus infection. The overall study: Both CMV infection and a matching HLA type were indicated by public TCR beta signatures.

About this clonotype itself: Its antigen is unknown.

CDR3 length equals 14 residues. J gave up 1 base and V 6 bases, and 3 bases lay outside the gene matches. The germline CDR1 and CDR2 sequences are MNHNS and SASEGT. Each CDR3 protein gets one entry after TCRdb re-called the reads with MiXCR. This table has roughly 860,000 distinct CDR3 sequences, approximately 29% appearing once. V gene TRBV6-1 combines with J gene TRBJ2-1; 7 bases match TRBD1. This TCR came from a human donor in good health (CMV status not recorded). Some clones in this sample may be carry-over from other donors' samples. The starting material was cultured CD8+ T cells from PBMCs, obtained from culture after CMV antigen stimulation. The chain's CDR3 is CASSDRESYNEQFF. DNA for the CDR3: TGTGCCAGCAGCGACAGGGAGTCCTACAATGAGCAGTTCTTC.